This T cell receptor beta chain came from a study of blood T cell repertoires in COVID-19. CDR3 length: 13 residues. Germline V lookup: CDR1 SGHTA, CDR2 FQGTGA. Trimming at V came to 6 bases and at J to 5 bases, leaving 3 bases not matched to a gene. The repertoire was sequenced with immunoSEQ multiplex PCR; TCRdb's copy has only in-frame clones and lacks some. The sample includes under 80,000 clones, around nine tenths seen only once; the top ten take roughly 5.2%. The clonotype comes from a human donor in a cohort sampled during active COVID-19. The sequenced material came from peripheral blood. This chain connects TRBV7-3 to TRBJ2-2; 7 bases agree with TRBD2. The CDR3 loop is CASSRSGTGELFF. The CDR3 region has the DNA TGTGCCAGCAGTCGTAGCGGGACCGGGGAGCTGTTTTTT.